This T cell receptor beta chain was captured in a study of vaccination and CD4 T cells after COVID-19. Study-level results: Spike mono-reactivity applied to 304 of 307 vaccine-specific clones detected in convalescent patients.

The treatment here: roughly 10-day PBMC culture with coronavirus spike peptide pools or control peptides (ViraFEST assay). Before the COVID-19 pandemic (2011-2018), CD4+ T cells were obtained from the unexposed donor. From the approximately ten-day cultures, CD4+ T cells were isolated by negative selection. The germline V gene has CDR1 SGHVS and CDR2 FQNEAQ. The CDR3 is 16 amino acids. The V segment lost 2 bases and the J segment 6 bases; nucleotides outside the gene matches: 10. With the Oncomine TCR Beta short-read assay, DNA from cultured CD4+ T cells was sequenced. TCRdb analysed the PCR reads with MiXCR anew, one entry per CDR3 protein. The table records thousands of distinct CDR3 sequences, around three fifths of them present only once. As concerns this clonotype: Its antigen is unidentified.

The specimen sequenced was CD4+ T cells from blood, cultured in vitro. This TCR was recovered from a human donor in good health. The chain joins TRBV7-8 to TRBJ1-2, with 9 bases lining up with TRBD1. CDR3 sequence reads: CASSLRGQGWRDGYTF. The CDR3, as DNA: TGTGCCAGCAGCTTACGGGGACAGGGTTGGCGGGATGGCTACACCTTC.